The 26 T cell receptor beta chains given below trace back to one sample, sequenced in a study of T cell responses to AZD1222 COVID-19 vaccine. Here immunoSEQ multiplex PCR was the method, and the copy in TCRdb shows in-frame clones only, minus some. Here the sample spans 180,000 or so clones, more than 75% being singletons. The specimen was peripheral blood, collected 28 days after the second AZD1222 dose. The receptors here all came from an adult who received the AZD1222 COVID-19 vaccine.

The chain is built from TRBV7-3 and TRBJ2-2; tentative D call: TRBD1 (6 bases). The CDR3 covers 13 residues. With 5 bases removed from V and 5 bases from J, the gap between germline ends came to 9 bases. Germline CDR1 is SGHTA and CDR2 is FQGTGA. The CDR3 loop is CASSARGTGELFF. The DNA for the CDR3 is TGTGCCAGCAGCGCCAGGGGAACCGGGGAGCTGTTTTTT.

The chain couples TRBV6-5 to TRBJ1-5, with TRBD1 matching over 7 bases. Germline V lookup: CDR1 MNHEY, CDR2 SVGAGI. CDR3 length: 13 residues. V shed 7 bases, J shed 7 bases, and the junction held 7 bases outside the gene matches. The CDR3 region is CASTGQSQQPQHF. The CDR3 DNA reads TGTGCCAGCACGGGACAGTCCCAACAGCCCCAGCATTTT.

The gene calls are TRBV15 and TRBJ2-2; D gene ambiguous. The length of the CDR3 is 15 residues. V shed 0 bases and J shed 8 bases, with 13 bases lying between them. Germline V gives CDR1 LNHNV, CDR2 YYDKDF (reference sequence). This chain's CDR3 is CATSRESGFPGELFF. In DNA, the CDR3 is TGTGCCACCAGCAGAGAATCGGGCTTTCCTGGGGAGCTGTTTTTT.

The J gene is TRBJ1-1, the V gene TRBV28, with D possibly matching TRBD1 (5 bases). In germline, CDR1 is MDHEN, CDR2 SYDVKM. V dropped 3 bases and J dropped 3 bases, with 11 bases sitting between them. There are 14 residues in the CDR3. The CDR3, as DNA: TGTGCCAGCAGTTTGAGGGCAGGGCACACTGAAGCTTTCTTT. Its protein is CASSLRAGHTEAFF.

The gene calls are TRBV5-4 and TRBJ2-7; D is possibly TRBD2 (7 bases). CDR3 size: 15 residues. Between the trimmed V and J ends, which lost 5 bases and 4 bases, there was a span of 19 bases. Germline assignment: CDR1 SGHNT and CDR2 YYREEE (reference sequence). DNA of the CDR3: TGTGCCAGCAGTGGGGGCCCAGCGGGAAGTTACGAGCAGTACTTC. This sequence encodes CASSGGPAGSYEQYF.

There are a few counts of this clone. CDR3 amino acids: CASSRTGDTGELFF. The DNA of the CDR3 is TGTGCCAGCAGCAGAACAGGGGACACCGGGGAGCTGTTTTTT. The V and J genes are TRBV7-2 and TRBJ2-2; the match to TRBD1 covers 7 bases. V dropped 5 bases and J dropped 3; count of bases not matched to a gene: 3. Per the germline V gene, CDR1 is SGHTA and CDR2 is FQGNSA. The CDR3 is 14 amino acids.

V gene TRBV24-1 combines with J gene TRBJ2-1; TRBD2 aligns across 8 bases. Germline V gene lookup returns CDR1 KGHDR and CDR2 SFDVKD. J lost 5 bases, V lost 3 bases, and 5 bases had no gene match. This CDR3 has 15 amino acids. Here the CDR3 DNA reads TGTGCCACCAGTGATGACGGGAGGGCCCACAATGAGCAGTTCTTC. Translated: CATSDDGRAHNEQFF.

This clone was counted a single time. The genes are TRBV19 and TRBJ2-1; 10 bases match TRBD1. The germline gives CDR1 LNHDA, CDR2 SQIVND (reference sequence). The CDR3 is 16 residues long. The V gene end was trimmed by 6 bases and the J gene end by 6 bases; junction bases not matched to a gene: 11. CDR3 DNA: TGTGCCAGTAGGCCTCGGGGACAGGGGATTGGCAATGAGCAGTTCTTC. Encoded protein: CASRPRGQGIGNEQFF.

The chain recombines TRBV19 with TRBJ2-7; tentative D call: TRBD1 (6 bases). V lost 6 bases to trimming and J lost 0 bases, with 12 bases between them. This CDR3 region has 14 residues. The germline CDR1 and CDR2 sequences are LNHDA and SQIVND (reference sequence). CDR3 in amino acids: CASRPTGSSYEQYF. In DNA form, the CDR3 reads TGTGCCAGTAGACCGACAGGTTCCTCCTACGAGCAGTACTTC.

The chain carries TRBV25-1 and TRBJ2-1; 7 nucleotides align to TRBD2. The CDR3 loop spans 16 amino acids. V was pared by 2 bases and J by 1 base, with 5 bases of the junction left unmatched. CDR1 is MGHDK, CDR2 SYGVNS, per germline. CDR3 sequence: CASSEQGGGSYNEQFF. The CDR3 DNA sequence: TGTGCCAGCAGTGAACAGGGCGGGGGATCCTACAATGAGCAGTTCTTC.

The chain couples TRBV20-1 to TRBJ2-7, with unresolved D. The length of the CDR3 is 11 residues. Germline V gene sequence: CDR1 DFQATT, CDR2 SNEGSKA (reference sequence). V gave up 4 bases and J gave up 8 bases, with 12 bases separating them. This chain's CDR3 is CSAIDRAQQYF. CDR3 nucleotide sequence: TGCAGTGCTATTGACCGGGCCCAGCAGTACTTC.

J is TRBJ2-7 and V is TRBV6-9; D may correspond to TRBD1 or TRBD2 (5 bases each). V was clipped by 5 bases and J by 0 bases, with 14 bases between them. The CDR3 sequence is 15 residues long. Germline V gives CDR1 MNHGY, CDR2 SVAAGI. The CDR3 region is CASSGDRLSSYEQYF. The CDR3 region has the DNA TGTGCCAGCAGTGGGGACCGTTTAAGCTCCTACGAGCAGTACTTC.

The chain carries TRBV6-5 and TRBJ2-3; perhaps TRBD2 as D (5 bases). V was cut by 0 bases and J by 2 bases, with 9 bases left in between. The CDR3 runs 15 residues. Per the germline V gene, CDR1 is MNHEY and CDR2 is SVGAGI. The DNA for the CDR3 is TGTGCCAGCAGTTACTCTGGCGGGTACACAGATACGCAGTATTTT. Residues: CASSYSGGYTDTQYF.

The gene calls are TRBV10-3 and TRBJ1-2, with 9 bases identical to TRBD1. Germline V lookup: CDR1 ENHRY, CDR2 SYGVKD. The CDR3 is 13 residues long. With 7 bases clipped from V and 6 bases from J, the junction kept 6 bases outside the gene matches. The CDR3 DNA sequence: TGTGCCATCAACGCCGGGACAGGGCATGGCTACACCTTC. Amino acids: CAINAGTGHGYTF.

V is TRBV27 and J is TRBJ2-1, with 12 bases aligning to TRBD2. Trimming took 4 bases from V and 8 from J; bases not matched to a gene: 6. The germline gives CDR1 MNHEY, CDR2 SMNVEV (reference sequence). There are 15 residues in the CDR3. The CDR3 here is CASSSPSGRGDEQFF. CDR3 in DNA: TGTGCCAGCAGTTCCCCTAGCGGGAGGGGGGATGAGCAGTTCTTC.

The chain links TRBV27 to TRBJ2-1; 7 nucleotides line up with TRBD2. This CDR3 region has 16 residues. After removal of 7 bases from V and 5 bases from J, the junction contained 14 bases not matched to a gene. CDR1 is MNHEY, CDR2 SMNVEV, per germline (reference sequence). This CDR3 reads CASTPAGLGRDNEQFF. The CDR3 DNA reads TGTGCCAGCACTCCCGCAGGACTAGGACGCGACAATGAGCAGTTCTTC.

The chain joins TRBV29-1 to TRBJ1-2; 7 bases are shared with TRBD1. With V trimmed by 6 bases and J by 2 bases, 6 bases remained unmatched. The CDR3 has 13 amino acids. Germline V gene data show CDR1 as SQVTM and CDR2 as ANQGSEA. The CDR3 DNA sequence: TGCAGCGTACCAACAGGGGTAAACTATGGCTACACCTTC. Encoded protein: CSVPTGVNYGYTF.

The V and J genes are TRBV25-1 and TRBJ1-2; TRBD1 might be the D (5 bases). Germline V gene lookup returns CDR1 MGHDK and CDR2 SYGVNS. V was trimmed by 3 bases and J by 7 bases, leaving 15 bases between them. CDR3 length equals 14 residues. CDR3: CASSEARVGSGYTF. In DNA, the CDR3 is TGTGCCAGCAGTGAGGCCAGGGTGGGCAGTGGCTACACCTTC.

J is TRBJ2-1 and V is TRBV7-3; D perhaps matches TRBD2 (5 bases). Trimming removed 1 base from V and 9 bases from J, with 13 bases in between. From germline, CDR1 is SGHTA and CDR2 FQGTGA. This CDR3 has 14 amino acids. The CDR3: CASSLRTPLGEQFF. The CDR3 DNA sequence: TGTGCCAGCAGCTTAAGGACTCCCTTGGGTGAGCAGTTCTTC. Using reference TRBV7-3 and TRBJ2-1 for the parts outside the CDR3, the full variable domain is GAGVSQTPSNKVTEKGKYVELRCDPISGHTALYWYRQSLGQGPEFLIYFQGTGAADDSGLPNDRFFAVRPEGSVSTLKIQRTERGDSAVYLCASSLRTPLGEQFFGPGTRLTVL.

This chain connects TRBV7-6 to TRBJ2-7, with 11 bases that match TRBD2. Germline CDR1 reads SGHVS; CDR2 reads FNYEAQ. J was trimmed by 6 bases and V by 3 bases; bases with no gene match: 13. This CDR3 comprises 17 residues. Here the CDR3 reads CASSFGTSGAGGLEQYF. CDR3 bases: TGTGCCAGCAGCTTCGGGACTAGCGGAGCGGGGGGTCTCGAGCAGTACTTC. The full variable domain, completed using reference TRBV7-6 and TRBJ2-7, is GAGVSQSPRYKVTKRGQDVALRCDPISGHVSLYWYRQALGQGPEFLTYFNYEAQQDKSGLPNDRFSAERPEGSISTLTIQRTEQRDSAMYRCASSFGTSGAGGLEQYFGPGTRLTVT.

The chain is built from TRBV7-9 and TRBJ2-2, with 7 bases matching TRBD2. This CDR3 is built from 14 residues. Germline V CDR1 and CDR2: SEHNR, FQNEAQ (reference sequence). V trimming: 4 bases; J trimming: 5 bases; junction bases outside the gene matches: 4. The CDR3 DNA reads TGTGCCAGCAGCTCATGGCGGGGGACCGGGGAGCTGTTTTTT. This encodes CASSSWRGTGELFF.

J is TRBJ2-7 and V is TRBV6-5; 9 nucleotides line up with TRBD1. The CDR3 is 15 amino acids. V dropped 4 bases and J dropped 2; count of bases not matched to a gene: 6. CDR1 and CDR2 from the germline V gene are MNHEY and SVGAGI. CDR3 nucleotides: TGTGCCAGCAGTTGGAGGACAGGGGCCCCCTACGAGCAGTACTTC. This encodes CASSWRTGAPYEQYF.

The chain joins TRBV9 to TRBJ2-3, with 8 nucleotides matching TRBD2. V shed 4 bases and J 3 bases; nucleotides not matched to a gene: 10. Germline V gives CDR1 SGDLS, CDR2 YYNGEE. The CDR3 length is 16 residues. This CDR3 reads CASSPTSGLGTDTQYF. The CDR3, as DNA: TGTGCCAGCAGCCCAACTAGCGGATTGGGGACAGATACGCAGTATTTT.

This chain joins TRBV19 and TRBJ2-3, with D possibly matching TRBD1 (6 bases). The CDR3 consists of 14 residues. Trimming cost V 5 bases and J 2 bases, with 11 bases left between them. The germline V gene has CDR1 LNHDA and CDR2 SQIVND (reference sequence). The CDR3 DNA is TGTGCCAGTAGTCCAAGGACAGCCACAGATACGCAGTATTTT. Its protein is CASSPRTATDTQYF.

The rearrangement joins TRBV28 to TRBJ2-5, with 12 bases lining up with TRBD1. The CDR3 sequence is 15 residues long. Trimming removed 6 bases from V and 5 bases from J; junction bases left unmatched: 7. Germline loops: CDR1 MDHEN, CDR2 SYDVKM. The CDR3 DNA reads as TGTGCCAGCAGGGGACAGGGGGCCTCCAGGGAGACCCAGTACTTC. It translates to CASRGQGASRETQYF.

CDR3 in amino acids: CAIRGTGGYEQYF. CDR3 in DNA: TGTGCCATCAGGGGGACAGGGGGCTACGAGCAGTACTTC. The chain couples TRBV10-3 to TRBJ2-7; 11 bases are shared with TRBD1. With 6 bases clipped from V and 3 bases from J, the junction kept 1 base outside the gene matches. This CDR3 is built from 13 residues. The V gene's germline CDR1 is ENHRY and CDR2 SYGVKD.